This entry is about one TCR beta chain. Its binding antigen is unknown. Base-call qualities are not available, and no considerably larger clone is one nucleotide away. The data originate from a study of blood T cell repertoires in COVID-19 (TCRdb year 2020). About the study as a whole: Samples from collaborators originated in the United States, Italy and Spain and spanned both the acute and convalescent phases of COVID-19. The prospective study material was composed of cDNA or gDNA derived from T cells, B-cell-depleted T cells, or PBMCs. Deeply sampled blood TCRbeta repertoires from subjects exposed to, actively infected with, or recovered from COVID-19 were included in the dataset. A freely available public database, intended as a resource for researchers studying the immune response to SARS-CoV-2, is where the repertoires were released. Samples came from the ongoing ImmuneRACE study (first 160 participants) plus 1,254 subjects from 6 global collaborators. The sample metadata nearly always contained a de-identified subject ID, COVID-19 status, age in years and sex. Where available, HLA class I and class II types were taken from metadata supplied by the sample provider and were not determined by assay-based typing.

Including cysteine and phenylalanine, the CDR3 has 13 amino acids. Of the read, only the CDR3 DNA is kept; its 39 bases are in frame from base 1. From a lookup of the germline V gene, CDR1 and CDR2 are MDHEN and SYDVKM. At the junction V is shortened by 7 bases and J by 1 base, with 8 bases in between. The full study reports these points: How much clinical and demographic metadata was included differed by source and by participant, and the metadata was provided uncurated.

In Seattle, one collaborating source enrolled patients while the infection was active and tracked those patients longitudinally over the course of disease. Collaborating institutions collected whole blood in K2EDTA tubes following their own protocols. Collaborator samples were shipped for TCRbeta analysis as frozen whole blood, isolated PBMCs, or DNA extracted from either sample type. TCRbeta CDR3 regions were amplified from genomic DNA using the immunoSEQ Assay, a bias-controlled multiplex PCR. As for how the authors treated the data: Within the assay, amplification of reference gene primers was used to estimate how many nucleated cells each sample contained. To quantify the absolute abundance of each unique TCRbeta CDR3 rearrangement, sequence reads were collapsed and filtered. Productive Simpson clonality was computed per sample as the square root of Simpson's diversity index over productive rearrangements. In TCRdb, the immuneACCESS table is reduced to in-frame sequences with V and J assigned. These tables do not hold every clone; where another copy was compared, an unresolved V gene accounts for under half, and the others remain unexplained. From that table come the V and J calls and clone size; the DNA was used to work out D and trimming. Within this sample are over 70,000 clones, with about nine tenths of them counted one time only. Over 5% of the sample comes from the top ten.

The chain couples TRBV28 to TRBJ2-1; the D gene remains uncertain. Sample: peripheral blood. The clonotype was recovered from a young man with COVID-19, enrolled during active disease. The CDR3 in this case is CASNPLSYNEQFF. The nucleotide sequence reads as follows: TGTGCCAGCAATCCTCTATCCTACAATGAGCAGTTCTTC. Here the CDR3 is joined to the reference TRBV28 and TRBJ2-1 genes, and the full variable domain is: DVKVTQSSRYLVKRTGEKVFLECVQDMDHENMFWYRQDPGLGLRLIYFSYDVKMKEKGDIPEGYSVSREKKERFSLILESASTNQTSMYLCASNPLSYNEQFFGPGTRLTVL.